This entry describes one T cell receptor (beta chain). As yet, its antigen is unknown. V was pared by 5 bases and J by 4 bases, with 15 bases between. CDR3 length equals 15 residues. CDR1 is LNHNV and CDR2 is YYDKDF in the germline V gene (reference sequence). The data were obtained in a study of shared clonotypes between healthy human individuals. Findings of the study overall: Few donors restricted represented genetic and exposure-history diversity. Clonotypes not shared had lower generation probabilities than those common to all four donors. Apart from blood, nothing was sampled; tissue repertoires likely differ.

Naive-designated CD8 cells lacked CD45RO, were positively enriched for CCR7, and omitted terminally differentiated effector memory CD45RA+ cells. The authors distributed each subset's genomic DNA evenly over several immunoSEQ plates. The assay was immunoSEQ multiplex PCR, and TCRdb's table has in-frame clones only and misses some. The sample holds millions of clones; about 95% are singletons and the top ten take approximately 1.2%. Material for sequencing was naive CD8+ T cells sorted from blood. The chain combines TRBV15 with TRBJ1-5; possibly TRBD1 for D (5 bases). The TCR originated in a young man in good health. CDR3 in DNA: TGTGCCACCAGCTCGGGGGGAGCCGGGAATCAGCCCCAGCATTTT. Its protein is CATSSGGAGNQPQHF.